This is a list of T cell receptor beta chains from one sample in a study of blood T cell repertoires in COVID-19. The table came from immunoSEQ multiplex PCR; TCRdb's copy has only in-frame clones and leaves some out. The data contain over 55,000 clones, 87% of them singletons. Sequencing was carried out using peripheral blood. Receptors originate from a man aged 50 or older with active COVID-19. Both conserved end residues are trimmed from each CDR3. Fields, in order: D gene, J gene, V gene, CDR3 protein. D genes are given only for firm matches.

d_gene: .; j_gene: TRBJ1-2; v_gene: TRBV10-3; CDR3aa: AYSISYNLANYGYT
d_gene: .; j_gene: TRBJ1-5; v_gene: TRBV18; CDR3aa: ASSPFAGTTYSNQPQH
d_gene: TRBD1; j_gene: TRBJ2-7; v_gene: TRBV6-5; CDR3aa: ASSSRQGYLYEQY
d_gene: .; j_gene: TRBJ1-3; v_gene: TRBV6-6; CDR3aa: ASSPRPQIGRNTIY
d_gene: TRBD1; j_gene: TRBJ1-1; v_gene: TRBV28; CDR3aa: ASSPPDRKAF
d_gene: .; j_gene: TRBJ2-2; v_gene: TRBV11-3; CDR3aa: ASSLALDIQRSNTGELF
d_gene: .; j_gene: TRBJ2-3; v_gene: TRBV4-3; CDR3aa: ASSRLITDTQY
d_gene: TRBD2; j_gene: TRBJ2-2; v_gene: TRBV7-2; CDR3aa: ASSLVASGRNTGELF
d_gene: .; j_gene: TRBJ1-1; v_gene: TRBV28; CDR3aa: ASSGGITSNTEAF
d_gene: TRBD2; j_gene: TRBJ2-1; v_gene: TRBV11-2; CDR3aa: ASRPTSGAYNEQF
d_gene: .; j_gene: TRBJ1-4; v_gene: TRBV27; CDR3aa: ASSLLGEKLF
d_gene: TRBD2; j_gene: TRBJ2-1; v_gene: TRBV3-1/TRBV3-2; CDR3aa: ASSQASGSCYNEQF
d_gene: .; j_gene: TRBJ2-7; v_gene: TRBV7-2; CDR3aa: ASSLGRDEQY
d_gene: .; j_gene: TRBJ2-1; v_gene: TRBV6-4; CDR3aa: ASSERRGNEQF
d_gene: TRBD2; j_gene: TRBJ2-1; v_gene: TRBV7-2; CDR3aa: ASSPASAGDIGEQF
d_gene: TRBD2; j_gene: TRBJ2-7; v_gene: TRBV7-6; CDR3aa: ASSSPSGTGGEEQY
d_gene: TRBD1; j_gene: TRBJ1-3; v_gene: TRBV11-3; CDR3aa: ASLYGGTGGAWPEGNTIY
d_gene: TRBD2; j_gene: TRBJ2-1; v_gene: TRBV5-6; CDR3aa: ASSRAGGFISSYNEQF
d_gene: .; j_gene: TRBJ1-5; v_gene: TRBV19; CDR3aa: ASSRAGDGQPQH
d_gene: TRBD2; j_gene: TRBJ2-3; v_gene: TRBV7-3; CDR3aa: ASSRGSADTQY
d_gene: .; j_gene: TRBJ2-3; v_gene: TRBV9; CDR3aa: ASSQGQSTDTQY
d_gene: TRBD1; j_gene: TRBJ1-2; v_gene: TRBV28; CDR3aa: ASSPPGRGLGYT
d_gene: .; j_gene: TRBJ2-3; v_gene: TRBV14; CDR3aa: ASSLRRGTDTQY